Shown below are 13 T cell receptor beta chains from a single sample sequenced in a study of cytomegalovirus exposure and HLA in healthy donors. The study ran its PCR with 60 Vbeta and 13 Jbeta primers. The method was immunoSEQ multiplex PCR; TCRdb's version includes in-frame clones alone and lacks a portion of them. The table lists under 200,000 clones, around 80% of them singletons. Sequenced material: PBMCs. The receptors shown here come from a human donor in good health.

V gene TRBV4-3 combines with J gene TRBJ2-2; no firm D call. V shed 1 base and J shed 0 bases, with 9 bases lying between them. The CDR3 has 16 amino acids. CDR1 is LGHNA, CDR2 YSLEER, per germline. The CDR3 reads CASSQVRSTNTGELFF. CDR3 sequence (DNA): TGCGCCAGCAGCCAAGTACGGTCAACGAACACCGGGGAGCTGTTTTTT.

The chain links TRBV5-1 to TRBJ2-7; the match to TRBD1 covers 10 bases. Germline CDR1 reads SGHRS; CDR2 reads YFSETQ. This CDR3 contains 15 residues. V was pared by 4 bases and J by 5 bases, with 9 bases of the junction left unmatched. The CDR3 region is CASSPYPGTGDEQYF. The CDR3 nucleotides read TGCGCCAGCAGCCCCTACCCCGGGACAGGGGACGAGCAGTACTTC.

The V and J genes are TRBV10-2 and TRBJ2-7; TRBD2 might be the D (5 bases). Germline assignment: CDR1 WSHSY and CDR2 SAAADI. The CDR3 has 15 residues. V dropped 2 bases and J dropped 2 bases, with 13 bases sitting between them. The CDR3, as DNA: TGCGCCAGCAGTGAGGGGTCGGGGAGCCCCTACGAGCAGTACTTC. Its translation: CASSEGSGSPYEQYF.

This clone was recorded only once. This chain joins TRBV6-1 and TRBJ2-7, with D possibly being TRBD1 (6 bases). Germline values: CDR1 MNHNS, CDR2 SASEGT. The germline V and J ends were trimmed by 4 bases and 6 bases, with 13 bases remaining between them. The CDR3 totals 13 residues. This CDR3 is CASSVRDMSEQYF. The DNA of the CDR3 is TGTGCCAGCAGTGTCCGGGACATGTCCGAGCAGTACTTC.

The genes are TRBV7-9 and TRBJ1-4; D gene ambiguous. Germline lookup yields CDR1 SEHNR and CDR2 FQNEAQ (reference sequence). The CDR3 runs to 14 residues. V lost 7 bases and J 4 bases, leaving 13 bases between the germline ends. The CDR3 reads CASTGRGLNEKLFF. The CDR3 DNA reads as TGTGCCAGCACGGGGAGAGGGCTTAATGAAAAACTGTTTTTT.

This rearrangement joins TRBV11-2 to TRBJ1-2; D remains ambiguous. The CDR3 covers 12 residues. Deletions cut 5 bases from V and 5 bases from J, with 9 bases between. From germline, CDR1 is SGHAT and CDR2 FQNNGV. CDR3 loop: CASSPLTYGYTF. CDR3 DNA sequence: TGTGCCAGCAGCCCTCTAACGTATGGCTACACCTTC.

The chain recombines TRBV11-2 with TRBJ2-7; 7 bases align to TRBD1. CDR1 is SGHAT, CDR2 FQNNGV, per germline. V lost 5 bases and J lost 2; bases outside the gene matches: 9. This CDR3 is built from 15 residues. Here the CDR3 DNA reads TGTGCCAGCAGCACACCGGGACAGAAGACCTACGAGCAGTACTTC. It specifies CASSTPGQKTYEQYF.

This chain joins TRBV6-1 and TRBJ2-2; TRBD2 matches at 8 bases. With 3 bases clipped from V and 6 bases from J, the junction kept 12 bases outside the gene matches. Looked up from germline, CDR1 is MNHNS and CDR2 is SASEGT. This CDR3 spans 17 amino acids. The CDR3 DNA reads as TGTGCCAGCAGTGATCTGCGTGTGGTGCGGGGGGCCGGGGAGCTGTTTTTT. This sequence encodes CASSDLRVVRGAGELFF.

The V call is TRBV4-3, the J call TRBJ2-4; 9 nucleotides agree with TRBD2. With 0 bases clipped from V and 0 bases from J, the junction kept 9 bases outside the gene matches. The CDR3 is 19 residues long. Germline CDR1 LGHNA, CDR2 YSLEER. The DNA for the CDR3 is TGCGCCAGCAGCCAAGATAGGAGACTAGCGGCCCTAGCCAAAAACATTCAGTACTTC. This gives the protein CASSQDRRLAALAKNIQYF.

The rearrangement joins TRBV6-5 to TRBJ2-1; the D is unclear. CDR3 length: 14 amino acids. The V gene's germline CDR1 is MNHEY and CDR2 SVGAGI. V shed 0 bases and J shed 5 bases, with 8 bases lying between them. CDR3 in amino acids: CASSYSNQDNEQFF. CDR3 nucleotide sequence: TGTGCCAGCAGTTACTCGAACCAGGACAATGAGCAGTTCTTC.

This clone came up a few times. The V gene is TRBV14, the J gene TRBJ2-7, with TRBD2 matching over 10 bases. Unmatched junction bases numbered 15, after V lost 3 bases and J lost 4 bases. The CDR3 is 18 amino acids. CDR1 and CDR2 from the germline V gene are SGHDN and FVKESK. CDR3 coding DNA: TGTGCCAGCAGCCACCCCCCCGGGACTAGCGCGGGAACATACGAGCAGTACTTC. It yields the protein CASSHPPGTSAGTYEQYF.

The chain carries TRBV25-1 and TRBJ1-2; TRBD1 aligns across 8 bases. This CDR3 spans 14 amino acids. The V gene end was trimmed by 5 bases and the J gene end by 5 bases; junction bases not matched to a gene: 7. Germline V gives CDR1 MGHDK, CDR2 SYGVNS. CDR3 amino acids: CASSPNRGGYGYTF. CDR3 in DNA: TGTGCCAGCAGTCCCAACAGGGGGGGGTATGGCTACACCTTC.

The rearrangement links TRBV10-3 to TRBJ1-1; TRBD1 matches 10 bases. Per germline, CDR1 ENHRY and CDR2 SYGVKD. The CDR3 consists of 15 residues. J was trimmed by 4 bases and V by 2 bases; bases with no gene match: 4. CDR3 sequence: CAISEPGQGSTEAFF. CDR3 nucleotides: TGTGCCATCAGTGAGCCGGGACAGGGGAGCACTGAAGCTTTCTTT.